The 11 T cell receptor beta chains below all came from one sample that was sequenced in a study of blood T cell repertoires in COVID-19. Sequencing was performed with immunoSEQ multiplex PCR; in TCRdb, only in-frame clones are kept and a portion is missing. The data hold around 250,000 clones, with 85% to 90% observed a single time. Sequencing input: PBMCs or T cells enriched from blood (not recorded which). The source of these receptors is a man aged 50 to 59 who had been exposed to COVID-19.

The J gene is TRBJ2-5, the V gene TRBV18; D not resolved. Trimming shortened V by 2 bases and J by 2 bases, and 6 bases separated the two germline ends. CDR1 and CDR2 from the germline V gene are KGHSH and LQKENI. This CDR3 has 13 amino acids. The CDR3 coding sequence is TGTGCCAGCTCACCAAATCTACAAGAGACCCAGTACTTC. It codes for CASSPNLQETQYF.

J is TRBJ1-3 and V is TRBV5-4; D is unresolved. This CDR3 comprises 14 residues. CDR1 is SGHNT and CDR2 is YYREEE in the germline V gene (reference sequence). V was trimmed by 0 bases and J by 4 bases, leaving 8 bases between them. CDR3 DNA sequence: TGTGCCAGCAGCTTGGAATTGGCCGGAAACACCATATATTTT. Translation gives CASSLELAGNTIYF.

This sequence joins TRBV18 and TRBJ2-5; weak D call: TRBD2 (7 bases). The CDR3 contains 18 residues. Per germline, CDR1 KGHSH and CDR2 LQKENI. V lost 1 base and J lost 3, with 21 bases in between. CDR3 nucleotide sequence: TGTGCCAGCTCACCACAACAGGGAGGGCCTTGGGGCGAAGAGACCCAGTACTTC. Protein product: CASSPQQGGPWGEETQYF.

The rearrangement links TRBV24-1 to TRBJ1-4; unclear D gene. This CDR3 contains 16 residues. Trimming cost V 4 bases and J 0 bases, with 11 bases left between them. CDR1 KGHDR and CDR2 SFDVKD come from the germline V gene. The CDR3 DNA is TGTGCCACCAGTGACGGAGCAGTAACAACTAATGAAAAACTGTTTTTT. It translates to CATSDGAVTTNEKLFF.

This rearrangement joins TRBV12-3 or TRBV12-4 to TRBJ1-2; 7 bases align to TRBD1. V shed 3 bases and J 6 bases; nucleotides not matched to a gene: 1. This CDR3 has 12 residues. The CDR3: CASSLGQHGYTF. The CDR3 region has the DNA TGTGCCAGCAGTTTGGGACAGCATGGCTACACCTTC.

The CDR3 nucleotides read TGTGCCAGCAGTGACCCTGTGGGGGGAGGTGATTCACCCCTCCACTTT. Its translation is CASSDPVGGGDSPLHF. The gene calls are TRBV25-1 and TRBJ1-6; possible D gene TRBD1, 5 bases. This CDR3 spans 16 amino acids. V was shortened by 3 bases and J by 8 bases, with 17 bases between the two germline ends. The germline V gene has CDR1 MGHDK and CDR2 SYGVNS. Combining the CDR3 with reference TRBV25-1 and TRBJ1-6 gives the whole variable domain EADIYQTPRYLVIGTGKKITLECSQTMGHDKMYWYQQDPGMELHLIHYSYGVNSTEKGDLSSESTVSRIRTEHFPLTLESARPSHTSQYLCASSDPVGGGDSPLHFGNGTRLTVT.

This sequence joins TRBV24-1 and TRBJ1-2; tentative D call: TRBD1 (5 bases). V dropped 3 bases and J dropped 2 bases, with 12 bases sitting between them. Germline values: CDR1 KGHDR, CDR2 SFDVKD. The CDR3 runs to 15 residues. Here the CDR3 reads CATSDGGVINYGYTF. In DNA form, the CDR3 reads TGTGCCACCAGTGATGGAGGGGTTATAAACTATGGCTACACCTTC.

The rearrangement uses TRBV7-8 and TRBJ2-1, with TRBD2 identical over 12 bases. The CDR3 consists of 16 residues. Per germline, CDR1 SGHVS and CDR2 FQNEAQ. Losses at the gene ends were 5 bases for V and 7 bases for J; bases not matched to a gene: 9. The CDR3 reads CASSPSSSGGANEQFF. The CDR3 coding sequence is TGTGCCAGCAGCCCCTCCTCTAGCGGGGGGGCTAATGAGCAGTTCTTC.

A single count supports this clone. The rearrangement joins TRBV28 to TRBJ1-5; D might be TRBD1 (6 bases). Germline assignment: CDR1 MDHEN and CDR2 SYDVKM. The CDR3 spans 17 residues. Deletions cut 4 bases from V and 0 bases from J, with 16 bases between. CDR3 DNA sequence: TGTGCCAGCAGTTCAAAAACCCACAGGGCTAGCAATCAGCCCCAGCATTTT. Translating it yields CASSSKTHRASNQPQHF.

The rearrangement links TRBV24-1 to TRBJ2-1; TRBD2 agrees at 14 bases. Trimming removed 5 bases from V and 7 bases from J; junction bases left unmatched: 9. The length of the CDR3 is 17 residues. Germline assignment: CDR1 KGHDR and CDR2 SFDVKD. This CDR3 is CATSGQLGTSGSNEQFF. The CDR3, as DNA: TGTGCCACCAGTGGACAACTCGGGACTAGCGGGAGTAATGAGCAGTTCTTC.

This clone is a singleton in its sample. CDR3 amino acids: CASSTGGPGGSPLHF. CDR3 DNA sequence: TGTGCCAGCAGTACAGGGGGCCCGGGAGGTTCACCCCTCCACTTT. The chain carries TRBV25-1 and TRBJ1-6; 9 bases map to TRBD1. The CDR3 extends over 15 amino acids. Germline-derived CDR1 and CDR2 are MGHDK and SYGVNS. The J segment lost 9 bases and the V segment lost 5 bases, leaving 8 bases of the junction unmatched.